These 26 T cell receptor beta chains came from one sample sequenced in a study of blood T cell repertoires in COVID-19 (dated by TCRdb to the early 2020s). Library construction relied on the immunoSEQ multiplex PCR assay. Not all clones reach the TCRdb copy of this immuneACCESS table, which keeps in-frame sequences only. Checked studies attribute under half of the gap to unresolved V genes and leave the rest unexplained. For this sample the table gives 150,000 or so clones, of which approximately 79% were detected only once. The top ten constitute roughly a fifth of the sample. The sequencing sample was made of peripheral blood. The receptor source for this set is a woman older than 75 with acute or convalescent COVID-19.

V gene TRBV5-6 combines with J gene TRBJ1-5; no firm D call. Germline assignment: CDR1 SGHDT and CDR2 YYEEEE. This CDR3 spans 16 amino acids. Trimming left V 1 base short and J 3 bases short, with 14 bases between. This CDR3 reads CASSLSGRDDNQPQHF. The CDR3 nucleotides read TGTGCCAGCAGCTTGTCTGGTCGGGATGACAATCAGCCCCAGCATTTT.

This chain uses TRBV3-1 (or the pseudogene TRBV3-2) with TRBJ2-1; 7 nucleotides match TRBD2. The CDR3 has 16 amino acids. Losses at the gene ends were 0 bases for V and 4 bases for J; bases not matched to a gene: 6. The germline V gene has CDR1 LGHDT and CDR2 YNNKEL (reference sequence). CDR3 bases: TGTGCCAGCAGCCAAGATTACCGGGAGGTATACAATGAGCAGTTCTTC. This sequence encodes CASSQDYREVYNEQFF.

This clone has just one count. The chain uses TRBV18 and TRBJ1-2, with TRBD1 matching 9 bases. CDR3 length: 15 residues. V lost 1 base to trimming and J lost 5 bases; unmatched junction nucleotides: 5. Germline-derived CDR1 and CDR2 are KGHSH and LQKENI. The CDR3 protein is CASSPRPGQGYGYTF. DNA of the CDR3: TGTGCCAGCTCACCACGGCCGGGACAGGGTTATGGCTACACCTTC.

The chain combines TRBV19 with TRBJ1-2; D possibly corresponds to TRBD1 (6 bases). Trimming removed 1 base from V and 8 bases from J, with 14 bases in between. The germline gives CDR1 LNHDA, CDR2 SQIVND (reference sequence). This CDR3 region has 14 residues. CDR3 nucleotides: TGTGCCAGTAGTATAGGGGGGCGAGGCGGCGGCTACACCTTC. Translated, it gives CASSIGGRGGGYTF.

The CDR3 DNA reads TGTGCCAGCAGTTTGACTAAGTTCGGGACTAGCGGGCCTAGCTCCTACAATGAGCAGTTCTTC. It yields the protein CASSLTKFGTSGPSSYNEQFF. The gene calls are TRBV27 and TRBJ2-1; 12 bases are shared with TRBD2. Germline V lookup: CDR1 MNHEY, CDR2 SMNVEV (reference sequence). The V and J ends lost 3 bases and 0 bases, in that order; junction bases with no gene match: 15. The CDR3 is made up of 21 amino acids.

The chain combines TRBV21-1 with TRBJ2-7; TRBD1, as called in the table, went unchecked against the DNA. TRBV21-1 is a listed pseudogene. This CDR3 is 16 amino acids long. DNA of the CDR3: TGTGCCAGCAGTTATAAGATGGACAGAAGCTCCTACGAGCAGTACTTC. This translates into CASSYKMDRSSYEQYF.

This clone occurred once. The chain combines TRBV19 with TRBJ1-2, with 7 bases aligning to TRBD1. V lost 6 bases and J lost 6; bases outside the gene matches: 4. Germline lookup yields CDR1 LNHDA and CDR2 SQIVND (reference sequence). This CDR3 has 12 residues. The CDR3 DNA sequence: TGTGCCAGTAGCGACAGGGTGGATGGCTACACCTTC. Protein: CASSDRVDGYTF.

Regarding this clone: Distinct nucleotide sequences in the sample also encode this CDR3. The CDR3 DNA sequence: TGTGCCAGCAGCTTACATTACGAGCAGTACTTC. Its protein is CASSLHYEQYF. V and J are TRBV11-2 and TRBJ2-7; D call uncertain. Deletions cut 2 bases from V and 4 bases from J, with 3 bases between. This CDR3 spans 11 amino acids. CDR1 is SGHAT, CDR2 FQNNGV, per germline.

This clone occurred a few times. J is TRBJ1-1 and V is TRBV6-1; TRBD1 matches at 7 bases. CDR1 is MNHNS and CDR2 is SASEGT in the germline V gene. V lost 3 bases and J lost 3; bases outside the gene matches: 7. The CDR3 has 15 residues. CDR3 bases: TGTGCCAGCAGTGACCTGGGACAGATTGACACTGAAGCTTTCTTT. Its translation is CASSDLGQIDTEAFF.

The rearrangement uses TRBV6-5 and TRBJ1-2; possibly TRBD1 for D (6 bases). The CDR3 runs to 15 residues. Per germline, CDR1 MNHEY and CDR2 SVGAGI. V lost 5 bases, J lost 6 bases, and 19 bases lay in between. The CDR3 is CASSPLGQGPNGYTF. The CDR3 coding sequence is TGTGCCAGCAGTCCCCTCGGCCAGGGGCCTAATGGCTACACCTTC.

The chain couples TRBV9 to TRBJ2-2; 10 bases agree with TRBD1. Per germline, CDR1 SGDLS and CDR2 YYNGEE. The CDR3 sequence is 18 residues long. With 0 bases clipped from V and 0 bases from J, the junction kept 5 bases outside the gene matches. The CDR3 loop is CASSVADRGRSNTGELFF. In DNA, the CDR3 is TGTGCCAGCAGCGTAGCCGACAGGGGGCGATCGAACACCGGGGAGCTGTTTTTT. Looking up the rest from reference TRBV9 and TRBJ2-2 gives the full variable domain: DSGVTQTPKHLITATGQRVTLRCSPRSGDLSVYWYQQSLDQGLQFLIQYYNGEERAKGNILERFSAQQFPDLHSELNLSSLELGDSALYFCASSVADRGRSNTGELFFGEGSRLTVL.

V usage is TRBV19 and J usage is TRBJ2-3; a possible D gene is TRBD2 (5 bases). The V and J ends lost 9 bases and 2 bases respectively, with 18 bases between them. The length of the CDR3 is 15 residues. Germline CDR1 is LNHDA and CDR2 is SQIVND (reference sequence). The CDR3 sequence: CASSRRGSSTDTQYF. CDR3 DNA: TGTGCCAGCTCGAGACGGGGTTCTTCCACAGATACGCAGTATTTT.

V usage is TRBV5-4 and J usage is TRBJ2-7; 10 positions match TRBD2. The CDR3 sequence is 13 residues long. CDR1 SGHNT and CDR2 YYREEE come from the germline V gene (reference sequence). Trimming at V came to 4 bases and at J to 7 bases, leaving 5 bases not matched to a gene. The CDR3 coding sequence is TGTGCCAGCAGCGCTAGCGGGAGTCGAGAGCAGTACTTC. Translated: CASSASGSREQYF.

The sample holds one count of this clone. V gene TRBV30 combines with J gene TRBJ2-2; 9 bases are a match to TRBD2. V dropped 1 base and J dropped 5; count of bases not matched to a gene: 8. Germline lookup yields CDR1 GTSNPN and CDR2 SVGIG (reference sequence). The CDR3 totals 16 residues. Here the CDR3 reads CAWSDPAGGWTGELFF. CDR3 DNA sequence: TGTGCCTGGAGTGACCCAGCGGGGGGATGGACCGGGGAGCTGTTTTTT.

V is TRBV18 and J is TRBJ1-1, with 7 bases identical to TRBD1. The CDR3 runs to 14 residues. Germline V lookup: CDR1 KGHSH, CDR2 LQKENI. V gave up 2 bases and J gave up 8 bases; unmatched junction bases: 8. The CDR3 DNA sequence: TGTGCCAGCTCACCAAGAACTTGGGACAGAGAAGCTTTCTTT. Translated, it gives CASSPRTWDREAFF.

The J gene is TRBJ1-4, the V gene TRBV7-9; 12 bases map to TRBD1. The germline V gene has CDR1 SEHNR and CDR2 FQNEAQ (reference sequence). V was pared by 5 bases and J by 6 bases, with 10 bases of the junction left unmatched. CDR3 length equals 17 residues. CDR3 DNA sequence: TGTGCCAGCAGCGCCGGGACAGGGGGCCTTTTAGATGAAAAACTGTTTTTT. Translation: CASSAGTGGLLDEKLFF.

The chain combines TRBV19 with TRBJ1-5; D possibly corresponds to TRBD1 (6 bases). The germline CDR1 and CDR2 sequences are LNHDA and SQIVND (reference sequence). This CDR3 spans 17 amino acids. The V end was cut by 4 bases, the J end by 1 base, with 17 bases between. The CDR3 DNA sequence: TGTGCCAGTAGTAGAGACGGACCAGGGGTAAGCAATCAGCCCCAGCATTTT. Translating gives CASSRDGPGVSNQPQHF.

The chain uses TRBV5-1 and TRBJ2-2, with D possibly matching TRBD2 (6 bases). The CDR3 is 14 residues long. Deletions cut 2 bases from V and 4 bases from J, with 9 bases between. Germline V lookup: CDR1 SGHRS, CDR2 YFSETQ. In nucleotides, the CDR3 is TGCGCCAGCAGCTTAAACGGGGGCACCGGGGAGCTGTTTTTT. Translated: CASSLNGGTGELFF.

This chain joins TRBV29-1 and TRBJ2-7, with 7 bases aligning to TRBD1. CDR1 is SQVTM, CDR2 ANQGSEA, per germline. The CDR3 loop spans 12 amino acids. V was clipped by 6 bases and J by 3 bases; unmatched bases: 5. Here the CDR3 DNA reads TGCAGCGTCAGACAGGGTCTCTACGAGCAGTACTTC. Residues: CSVRQGLYEQYF.

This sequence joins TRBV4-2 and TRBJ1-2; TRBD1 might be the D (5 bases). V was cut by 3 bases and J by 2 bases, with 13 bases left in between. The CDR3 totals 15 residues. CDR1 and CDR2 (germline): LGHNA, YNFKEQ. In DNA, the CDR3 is TGTGCCAGCAGCCATAGTCAGACAGAAAACTATGGCTACACCTTC. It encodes CASSHSQTENYGYTF.

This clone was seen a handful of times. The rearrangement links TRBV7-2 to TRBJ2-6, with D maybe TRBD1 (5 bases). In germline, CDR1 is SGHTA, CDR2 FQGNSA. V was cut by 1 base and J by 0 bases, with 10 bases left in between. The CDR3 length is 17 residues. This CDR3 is CASSLGTPLSGANVLTF. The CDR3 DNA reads TGTGCCAGCAGCTTAGGGACACCCCTCTCTGGGGCCAACGTCCTGACTTTC. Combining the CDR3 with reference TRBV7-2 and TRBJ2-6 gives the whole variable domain GAGVSQSPSNKVTEKGKDVELRCDPISGHTALYWYRQSLGQGLEFLIYFQGNSAPDKSGLPSDRFSAERTGGSVSTLTIQRTQQEDSAVYLCASSLGTPLSGANVLTFGAGSRLTVL.

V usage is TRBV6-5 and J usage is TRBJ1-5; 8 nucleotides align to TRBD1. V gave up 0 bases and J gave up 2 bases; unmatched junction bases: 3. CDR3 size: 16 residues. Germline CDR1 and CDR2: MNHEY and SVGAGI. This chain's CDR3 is CASSYSGQARNQPQHF. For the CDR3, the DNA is TGTGCCAGCAGTTACTCGGGACAGGCCCGCAATCAGCCCCAGCATTTT.

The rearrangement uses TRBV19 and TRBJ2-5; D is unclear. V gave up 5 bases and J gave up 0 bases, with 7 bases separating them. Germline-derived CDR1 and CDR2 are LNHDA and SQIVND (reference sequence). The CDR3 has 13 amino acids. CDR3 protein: CASSWAYQETQYF. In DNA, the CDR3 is TGTGCCAGTAGTTGGGCGTACCAAGAGACCCAGTACTTC.

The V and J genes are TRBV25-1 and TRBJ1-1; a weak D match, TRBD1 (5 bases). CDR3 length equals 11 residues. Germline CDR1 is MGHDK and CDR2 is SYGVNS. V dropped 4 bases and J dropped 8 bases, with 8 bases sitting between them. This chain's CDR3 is CASSVGGEAFF. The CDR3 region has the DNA TGTGCCAGCAGTGTCGGGGGGGAAGCTTTCTTT.

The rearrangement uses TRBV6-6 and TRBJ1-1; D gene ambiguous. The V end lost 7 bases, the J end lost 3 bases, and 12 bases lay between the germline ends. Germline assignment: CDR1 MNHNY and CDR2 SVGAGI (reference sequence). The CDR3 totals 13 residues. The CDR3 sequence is CASKKEQYTEAFF. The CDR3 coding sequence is TGTGCCAGCAAGAAGGAACAGTACACTGAAGCTTTCTTT.

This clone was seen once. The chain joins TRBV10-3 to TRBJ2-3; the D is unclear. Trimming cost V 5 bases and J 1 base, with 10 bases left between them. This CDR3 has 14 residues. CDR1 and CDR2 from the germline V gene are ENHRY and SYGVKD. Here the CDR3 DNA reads TGTGCCATCAGTCAGGCCACTGGCACAGATACGCAGTATTTT. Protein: CAISQATGTDTQYF.